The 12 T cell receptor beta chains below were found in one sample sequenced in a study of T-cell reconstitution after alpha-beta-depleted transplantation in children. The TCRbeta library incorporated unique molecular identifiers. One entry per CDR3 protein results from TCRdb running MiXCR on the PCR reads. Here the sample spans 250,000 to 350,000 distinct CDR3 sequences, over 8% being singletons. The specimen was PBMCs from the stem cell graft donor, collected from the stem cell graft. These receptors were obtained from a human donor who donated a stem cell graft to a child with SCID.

The CDR3 bases are TGTGCCATCAGTGACAGGCTCGGGAACACTGAAGCTTTCTTT. This sequence encodes CAISDRLGNTEAFF. The chain couples TRBV10-3 to TRBJ1-1; no definite D call. Germline V CDR1 and CDR2: ENHRY, SYGVKD. V lost 3 bases and J lost 1, with 9 bases in between. The CDR3 contains 14 residues.

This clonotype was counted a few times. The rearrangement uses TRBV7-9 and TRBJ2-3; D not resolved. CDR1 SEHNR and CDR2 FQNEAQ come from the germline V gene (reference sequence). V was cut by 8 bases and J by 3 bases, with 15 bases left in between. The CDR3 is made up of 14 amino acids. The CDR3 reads CASRAVDKTDTQYF. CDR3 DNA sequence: TGTGCCAGCCGAGCAGTTGATAAAACAGATACGCAGTATTTT.

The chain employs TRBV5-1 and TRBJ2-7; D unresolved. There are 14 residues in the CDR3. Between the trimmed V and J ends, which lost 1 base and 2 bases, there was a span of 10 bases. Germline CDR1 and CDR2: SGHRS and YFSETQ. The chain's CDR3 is CASSLQPGTYEQYF. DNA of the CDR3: TGCGCCAGCAGCTTGCAGCCCGGAACCTACGAGCAGTACTTC.

For the CDR3, the DNA is TGTGCCAGCGGGGGTGGTCGCGGGACGACCTTC. It encodes CASGGGRGTTF. The chain combines TRBV9 with TRBJ1-2; possibly TRBD1 for D (5 bases). CDR1 is SGDLS and CDR2 is YYNGEE in the germline V gene. The ends were cut back, 7 bases at V and 14 bases at J, with 18 bases in the middle. CDR3 size: 11 residues.

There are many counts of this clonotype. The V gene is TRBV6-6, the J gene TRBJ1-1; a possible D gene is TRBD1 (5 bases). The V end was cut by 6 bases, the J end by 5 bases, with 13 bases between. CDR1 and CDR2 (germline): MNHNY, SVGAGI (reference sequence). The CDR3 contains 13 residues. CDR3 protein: CASRIGTSTEAFF. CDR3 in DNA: TGTGCCAGCAGAATCGGGACGTCAACTGAAGCTTTCTTT.

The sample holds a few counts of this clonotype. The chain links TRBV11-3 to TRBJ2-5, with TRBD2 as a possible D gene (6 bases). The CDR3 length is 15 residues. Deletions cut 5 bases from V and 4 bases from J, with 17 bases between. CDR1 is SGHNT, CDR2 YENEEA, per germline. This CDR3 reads CASSLDGGARETQYF. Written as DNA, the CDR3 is TGTGCCAGCAGCCTCGACGGGGGTGCAAGAGAGACCCAGTACTTC.

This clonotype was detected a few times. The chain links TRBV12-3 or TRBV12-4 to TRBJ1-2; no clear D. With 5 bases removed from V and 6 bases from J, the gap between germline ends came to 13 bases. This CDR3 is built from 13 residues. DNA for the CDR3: TGTGCCAGCAGTCAATGGACGGTGAATGGCTACACCTTC. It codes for CASSQWTVNGYTF.

In nucleotides, the CDR3 is TGCAGTAGTTCCGGGACCTTGGATGAAAAACTGTTTTTT. This gives the protein CSSSGTLDEKLFF. This sequence joins TRBV20-1 and TRBJ1-4; D is possibly TRBD1 (5 bases). Trimming left V 8 bases short and J 6 bases short, with 16 bases between. The CDR3 length is 13 residues. Germline CDR1 reads DFQATT; CDR2 reads SNEGSKA (reference sequence).

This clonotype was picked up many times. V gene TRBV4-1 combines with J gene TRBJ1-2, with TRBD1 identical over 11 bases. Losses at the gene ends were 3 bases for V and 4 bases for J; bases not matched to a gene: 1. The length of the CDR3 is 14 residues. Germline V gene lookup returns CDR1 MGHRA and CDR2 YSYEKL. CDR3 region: CASSQGTGGYGYTF. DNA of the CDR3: TGCGCCAGCAGCCAGGGGACAGGGGGCTATGGCTACACCTTC.

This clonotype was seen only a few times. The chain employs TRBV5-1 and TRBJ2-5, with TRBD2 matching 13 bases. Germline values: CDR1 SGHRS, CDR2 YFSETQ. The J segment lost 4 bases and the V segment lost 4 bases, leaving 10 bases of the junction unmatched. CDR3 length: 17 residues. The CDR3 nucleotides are TGCGCCAGCAGCCCGGGACTAGCGGGGTCTCGTGGAGAGACCCAGTACTTC. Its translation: CASSPGLAGSRGETQYF.

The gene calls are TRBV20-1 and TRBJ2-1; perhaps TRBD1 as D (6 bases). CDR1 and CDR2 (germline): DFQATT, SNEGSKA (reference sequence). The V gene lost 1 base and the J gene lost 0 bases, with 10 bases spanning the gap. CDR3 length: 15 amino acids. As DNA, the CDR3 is TGCAGTGCTAGAGGACAGGTGAGCTCCTACAATGAGCAGTTCTTC. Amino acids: CSARGQVSSYNEQFF.

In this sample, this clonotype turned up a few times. The CDR3 reads CASSLGLHRVETQYF. CDR3 nucleotides: TGTGCCAGCAGCTTAGGACTACACCGGGTGGAGACCCAGTACTTC. The chain links TRBV11-2 to TRBJ2-5, with D possibly matching TRBD2 (5 bases). Looked up from germline, CDR1 is SGHAT and CDR2 is FQNNGV. The CDR3 has 15 amino acids. V was shortened by 1 base and J by 5 bases, with 14 bases between the two germline ends.